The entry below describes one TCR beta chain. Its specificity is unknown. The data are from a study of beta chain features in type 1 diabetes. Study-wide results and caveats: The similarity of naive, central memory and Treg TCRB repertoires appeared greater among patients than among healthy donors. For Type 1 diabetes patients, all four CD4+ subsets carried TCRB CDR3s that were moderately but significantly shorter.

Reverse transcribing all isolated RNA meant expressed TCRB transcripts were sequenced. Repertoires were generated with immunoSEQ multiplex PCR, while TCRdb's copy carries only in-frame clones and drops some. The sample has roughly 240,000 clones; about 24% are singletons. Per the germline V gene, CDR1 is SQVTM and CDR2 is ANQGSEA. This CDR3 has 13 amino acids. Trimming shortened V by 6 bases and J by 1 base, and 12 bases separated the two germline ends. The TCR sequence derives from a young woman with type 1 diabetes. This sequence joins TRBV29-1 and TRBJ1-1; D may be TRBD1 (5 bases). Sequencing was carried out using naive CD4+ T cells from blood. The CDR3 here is CSVQGRANTEAFF. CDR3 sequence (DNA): TGCAGCGTGCAGGGCCGAGCGAACACTGAAGCTTTCTTT.